The 27 T cell receptor beta chains reported below all come from one sample, sequenced in a study of T cells in Graves' hyperthyroidism and ophthalmopathy. Amplified regions were TCR beta CDR3 sequences from RNA transcripts. Carried out on the TCR CDR3, a first-round RT-PCR used the HTBI primer set. TCRdb used MiXCR to reprocess the multiplex PCR reads, holding one entry per CDR3 protein. The sample holds 400,000 to 500,000 distinct CDR3 sequences, about 15% seen once. Sequencing used blood. These receptors all stem from a man aged 18 to 29 with Graves' ophthalmopathy.

The rearrangement joins TRBV19 to TRBJ1-2; 8 positions match TRBD1. This CDR3 has 14 amino acids. V lost 7 bases, J lost 6 bases, and 10 bases stayed unmatched. CDR1 is LNHDA, CDR2 SQIVND, per germline (reference sequence). The CDR3 nucleotides read TGTGCCAGTACCTCGGGACAGGATGGAGATGGCTACACCTTC. It yields the protein CASTSGQDGDGYTF.

This clonotype was detected ten times or more. The chain combines TRBV15 with TRBJ1-5; tentatively, D is TRBD1 (6 bases). This CDR3 comprises 15 residues. V was shortened by 2 bases and J by 3 bases, with 11 bases between the two germline ends. Germline V gives CDR1 LNHNV, CDR2 YYDKDF (reference sequence). In nucleotides, the CDR3 is TGTGCCACCAGCAGACAGGGGACGGTCAATCAGCCCCAGCATTTT. Its translation is CATSRQGTVNQPQHF.

This clonotype was recorded at least ten times. CDR3 coding DNA: TGCAGTGCTAGATCGGGCAGGGACTACGAGCAGTACTTC. Translated: CSARSGRDYEQYF. The gene calls are TRBV20-1 and TRBJ2-7; TRBD1 might be the D (5 bases). The CDR3 has 13 residues. Trimming took off 2 bases at V and 3 bases at J, with 11 bases between the two ends. Germline V gives CDR1 DFQATT, CDR2 SNEGSKA (reference sequence).

This clonotype came up many times. The chain recombines TRBV11-2 with TRBJ2-7; D may be TRBD2 (5 bases). CDR1 is SGHAT, CDR2 FQNNGV, per germline. CDR3 length: 15 amino acids. V lost 3 bases, J lost 4 bases, and 16 bases lay in between. DNA of the CDR3: TGTGCCAGCAGCTTTGCAAGCGGCGGTTCGTACGAGCAGTACTTC. This codes for CASSFASGGSYEQYF. Using reference TRBV11-2 and TRBJ2-7 for the parts outside the CDR3, the full variable domain is EAGVAQSPRYKIIEKRQSVAFWCNPISGHATLYWYQQILGQGPKLLIQFQNNGVVDDSQLPKDRFSAERLKGVDSTLKIQPAKLEDSAVYLCASSFASGGSYEQYFGPGTRLTVT.

This clonotype was seen a few times. The rearrangement joins TRBV20-1 to TRBJ1-2, with D tentatively TRBD1 (5 bases). V shed 7 bases and J shed 3 bases, with 12 bases lying between them. Per germline, CDR1 DFQATT and CDR2 SNEGSKA (reference sequence). The CDR3 is 12 residues long. The CDR3 DNA reads as TGCAGTGTTACCAGGGCAGACTATGGCTACACCTTC. The encoded protein is CSVTRADYGYTF.

Many counts were recorded for this clonotype. This chain connects TRBV11-3 to TRBJ2-3; 8 bases align to TRBD2. Trimming removed 3 bases from V and 0 bases from J; junction bases left unmatched: 5. CDR1 and CDR2 (germline): SGHNT, YENEEA. This CDR3 region has 16 residues. The CDR3 sequence is CASSFWLAGSTDTQYF. The CDR3 bases are TGTGCCAGCAGCTTCTGGTTAGCGGGGAGCACAGATACGCAGTATTTT.

The sample holds many counts of this clonotype. J is TRBJ2-7 and V is TRBV12-3 or TRBV12-4, with TRBD2 identical over 9 bases. V dropped 2 bases and J dropped 2; count of bases not matched to a gene: 10. The CDR3 sequence is 17 residues long. CDR3 in amino acids: CASSLFRGAGGTYEQYF. In DNA, the CDR3 is TGTGCCAGCAGTTTATTTAGAGGAGCGGGGGGCACCTACGAGCAGTACTTC.

The V gene is TRBV6-4, the J gene TRBJ2-2; 7 bases fit TRBD2. The CDR3 runs 14 residues. CDR1 is MRHNA and CDR2 is SNTAGT in the germline V gene. V shed 4 bases and J 4 bases; nucleotides not matched to a gene: 3. The CDR3 spells CASSGDYLTGELFF. As DNA, the CDR3 is TGTGCCAGCAGTGGGGACTACCTCACCGGGGAGCTGTTTTTT.

In this sample, this clonotype turned up many times. This chain joins TRBV30 and TRBJ2-7; D call uncertain. The CDR3 is made up of 11 amino acids. V gave up 5 bases and J gave up 6 bases, with 11 bases separating them. Germline values: CDR1 GTSNPN, CDR2 SVGIG (reference sequence). CDR3 in amino acids: CAWSGVSEQYF. For the CDR3, the DNA is TGTGCCTGGTCAGGTGTAAGCGAGCAGTACTTC. The full variable domain, rest sourced from reference TRBV30 and TRBJ2-7, is SQTIHQWPATLVQPVGSPLSLECTVEGTSNPNLYWYRQAAGRGLQLLFYSVGIGQISSEVPQNLSASRPQDRQFILSSKKLLLSDSGFYLCAWSGVSEQYFGPGTRLTVT.

This rearrangement joins TRBV6-1 to TRBJ2-5; TRBD2 matches 7 bases. Germline loops: CDR1 MNHNS, CDR2 SASEGT. CDR3 length equals 16 residues. V lost 1 base, J lost 4 bases, and 9 bases stayed unmatched. This CDR3 reads CASSEGAGVGTETQYF. As DNA, the CDR3 is TGTGCCAGCAGTGAAGGTGCGGGGGTTGGAACAGAGACCCAGTACTTC.

This clonotype was counted only a few times. V and J are TRBV4-2 and TRBJ2-2; D not certain. The length of the CDR3 is 14 residues. Trimming removed 0 bases from V and 7 bases from J, with 9 bases in between. The germline CDR1 and CDR2 sequences are LGHNA and YNFKEQ. CDR3 in DNA: TGTGCCAGCAGCCAAGAATCAGATTACGGGGAGCTGTTTTTT. Protein: CASSQESDYGELFF.

J is TRBJ2-3 and V is TRBV19; no reliable D call. Germline CDR1 LNHDA, CDR2 SQIVND (reference sequence). V gave up 5 bases and J gave up 5 bases, with 17 bases separating them. This CDR3 contains 15 residues. The CDR3 region is CASSSNTILQDTQYF. CDR3 coding DNA: TGTGCCAGTAGTTCAAACACAATCCTCCAAGATACGCAGTATTTT. The whole variable domain, filled in from reference TRBV19 and TRBJ2-3, reads DGGITQSPKYLFRKEGQNVTLSCEQNLNHDAMYWYRQDPGQGLRLIYYSQIVNDFQKGDIAEGYSVSREKKESFPLTVTSAQKNPTAFYLCASSSNTILQDTQYFGPGTRLTVL.

The CDR3 reads CSTGAGSGTYEQYF. The CDR3 DNA reads TGCAGCACTGGGGCCGGTAGCGGGACCTACGAGCAGTACTTC. The J gene is TRBJ2-7, the V gene TRBV29-1; 8 bases are a match to TRBD2. This CDR3 comprises 14 residues. CDR1 SQVTM and CDR2 ANQGSEA come from the germline V gene. The J segment lost 2 bases and the V segment lost 8 bases, leaving 11 bases of the junction unmatched.

This clonotype was observed at least ten times. The V and J genes are TRBV12-3 or TRBV12-4 and TRBJ1-3; D is ambiguous. The CDR3 extends over 15 amino acids. Deletions cut 1 base from V and 2 bases from J, with 9 bases between. The CDR3 bases are TGTGCCAGCAGTTTAGACGGCTTCGCTGGAAACACCATATATTTT. As protein: CASSLDGFAGNTIYF.

V and J are TRBV11-1 and TRBJ2-5, with 8 bases fitting TRBD2. Trimming took 5 bases from V and 3 from J; bases not matched to a gene: 8. CDR1 is SGHAT and CDR2 is FQDESV in the germline V gene (reference sequence). The CDR3 consists of 15 residues. The CDR3: CASSHAGGGEETQYF. The DNA of the CDR3 is TGTGCCAGCAGCCACGCGGGGGGCGGAGAAGAGACCCAGTACTTC. The full variable domain, its missing parts supplied by reference TRBV11-1 and TRBJ2-5, is EAEVAQSPRYKITEKSQAVAFWCDPISGHATLYWYRQILGQGPELLVQFQDESVVDDSQLPKDRFSAERLKGVDSTLKIQPAELGDSAMYLCASSHAGGGEETQYFGPGTRLLVL.

In regard to this clonotype: Mismatch with germline at one junction end may stem from a read error. V usage is TRBV19 and J usage is TRBJ1-5; D is possibly TRBD1 (6 bases). Germline CDR1 reads LNHDA; CDR2 reads SQIVND (reference sequence). The CDR3 totals 16 residues. CDR3 nucleotide sequence: TGTGTCAGTAGCACCGCGAACCCAGGGGTGAATCAGCCCCAGCATTTT. This codes for CVSSTANPGVNQPQHF.

This sequence joins TRBV3-1 and TRBJ1-5, with 10 positions matching TRBD1. Trimming removed 0 bases from V and 3 bases from J; junction bases left unmatched: 5. There are 17 residues in the CDR3. Germline V gene data show CDR1 as LGHDT and CDR2 as YNNKEL (reference sequence). DNA for the CDR3: TGTGCCAGCAGCCAAGATCCGGGACAGGGGTACAATCAGCCCCAGCATTTT. Its translation: CASSQDPGQGYNQPQHF.

The sample holds many counts of this clonotype. The genes are TRBV20-1 and TRBJ1-6; D gene unclear. CDR3 length: 13 residues. The V end was cut by 3 bases, the J end by 7 bases, with 10 bases between. Germline assignment: CDR1 DFQATT and CDR2 SNEGSKA (reference sequence). Here the CDR3 reads CSARTGSNSPLHF. CDR3 sequence (DNA): TGCAGTGCTAGGACGGGATCAAATTCACCCCTCCACTTT.

This clonotype was counted at least ten times. The genes are TRBV12-3 or TRBV12-4 and TRBJ2-3; the match to TRBD1 covers 7 bases. This CDR3 comprises 14 residues. Trimming took 4 bases from V and 6 from J; bases not matched to a gene: 7. The CDR3 sequence: CASSYLGGADTQYF. DNA of the CDR3: TGTGCCAGCAGTTACTTAGGGGGCGCGGATACGCAGTATTTT.

V is TRBV4-1 and J is TRBJ1-6; weak D call: TRBD1 (6 bases). Between the trimmed V and J ends, which lost 1 base and 5 bases, there was a span of 9 bases. Per germline, CDR1 MGHRA and CDR2 YSYEKL. The CDR3 runs 15 residues. In nucleotides, the CDR3 is TGCGCCAGCAGCCAAGGGCAGGGGCATAATTCACCCCTCCACTTT. This codes for CASSQGQGHNSPLHF.

The sample holds many counts of this clonotype. J is TRBJ1-1 and V is TRBV11-2, with TRBD1 identical over 9 bases. V lost 6 bases to trimming and J lost 4 bases; unmatched junction nucleotides: 6. The germline V gene encodes CDR1 SGHAT and CDR2 FQNNGV. There are 14 residues in the CDR3. The CDR3 reads CASRWGQGGTEAFF. In DNA, the CDR3 is TGTGCCAGCAGATGGGGACAGGGCGGCACTGAAGCTTTCTTT.

This clonotype was counted ten times or more. The rearrangement uses TRBV27 and TRBJ2-7; 10 nucleotides agree with TRBD2. The V gene end was trimmed by 0 bases and the J gene end by 4 bases; junction bases not matched to a gene: 9. Per the germline V gene, CDR1 is MNHEY and CDR2 is SMNVEV (reference sequence). The CDR3 has 17 residues. The CDR3 loop reads CASSLSLPVAGGYEQYF. The CDR3 coding sequence is TGTGCCAGCAGTTTATCCCTTCCAGTAGCGGGGGGTTACGAGCAGTACTTC.

This clonotype was recorded many times. This sequence joins TRBV20-1 and TRBJ1-5; D might be TRBD1 (5 bases). This CDR3 is 16 amino acids long. V was shortened by 4 bases and J by 7 bases, with 23 bases between the two germline ends. CDR1 DFQATT and CDR2 SNEGSKA come from the germline V gene (reference sequence). The CDR3 coding sequence is TGCAGTGCTAAAATACGTAGGAGGCAGGGTATCCAGCCCCAGCATTTT. This encodes CSAKIRRRQGIQPQHF.

This clonotype appeared many times. The V gene is TRBV2, the J gene TRBJ2-1; the match to TRBD2 covers 7 bases. The CDR3 consists of 13 residues. Germline CDR1 and CDR2: SNHLY and FYNNEI. Germline trimming cut 9 bases from V and 6 bases from J; bases unmatched to any gene: 8. CDR3 coding DNA: TGTGCCAGTAGAGAAGCGGGGTTCAATGAGCAGTTCTTC. Protein: CASREAGFNEQFF.

Regarding this clonotype: This may come from a read error, since a much larger clone is one base off. The chain uses TRBV5-1 and TRBJ1-1, with D unclear. The V gene's germline CDR1 is SGHRS and CDR2 YFSETQ. The V and J ends lost 6 bases and 11 bases respectively, with 14 bases between them. This CDR3 comprises 11 residues. The CDR3 loop is CASNFVGWAFF. The CDR3 DNA reads TGCGCCAGCAACTTCGTAGGGTGGGCTTTCTTT.

V gene TRBV11-2 combines with J gene TRBJ2-3, with 8 positions matching TRBD2. Trimming cost V 1 base and J 1 base; bases outside gene matches: 4. The CDR3 is 16 amino acids. The germline V gene encodes CDR1 SGHAT and CDR2 FQNNGV. CDR3 loop: CASSLGGSGGTDTQYF. CDR3 coding DNA: TGTGCCAGCAGCTTAGGCGGTAGCGGGGGCACAGATACGCAGTATTTT. Looking up the rest from reference TRBV11-2 and TRBJ2-3 gives the full variable domain: EAGVAQSPRYKIIEKRQSVAFWCNPISGHATLYWYQQILGQGPKLLIQFQNNGVVDDSQLPKDRFSAERLKGVDSTLKIQPAKLEDSAVYLCASSLGGSGGTDTQYFGPGTRLTVL.

This clonotype has ten or more counts. The V gene is TRBV20-1, the J gene TRBJ2-7, with D perhaps given as TRBD1 or TRBD2 (5 bases each). The germline gives CDR1 DFQATT, CDR2 SNEGSKA (reference sequence). The V gene lost 5 bases and the J gene lost 5 bases, with 19 bases spanning the gap. The CDR3 length is 14 residues. The CDR3 loop reads CSARGFYPINEQYF. The CDR3 nucleotides are TGCAGTGCTCGGGGCTTTTACCCGATCAACGAGCAGTACTTC.